The clone carrying this TCR beta chain was seen repeatedly, ten times or more. Its antigen is undetermined. CDR3 length: 15 amino acids. The germline V gene has CDR1 SGHVS and CDR2 FNYEAQ. The V gene lost 5 bases and the J gene lost 4 bases, with 17 bases spanning the gap. This sample was taken from a study of T cell repertoires in cytomegalovirus infection. Study-wide background: CMV epitopes that were recently identified and HLA-C-restricted were used alongside well-studied HLA-B-restricted ones. TCR beta signatures that were public indicated CMV infection and matching HLA type.

TCRdb recomputed calls from the reads with MiXCR, one row per CDR3 protein. The table records roughly 920,000 distinct CDR3 sequences, roughly 30% of them present only once. The sample was cultured CD8+ T cells from PBMCs, taken from culture after CMV antigen stimulation. This TCR came from a human donor in good health (CMV status not recorded). Some clones in this sample may be carry-over from other donors' samples. This chain joins TRBV7-6 and TRBJ1-1, with a weak D call TRBD1 (6 bases). CDR3 DNA sequence: TGTGCCAGCAGCCCTGTAGGGGGGCTGAGCACTGAAGCTTTCTTT. This sequence encodes CASSPVGGLSTEAFF.